Listed below are T cell receptor beta chains from one sample, sequenced in a study of T cell responses to AZD1222 COVID-19 vaccine. The data were produced by immunoSEQ multiplex PCR, yet TCRdb's version contains in-frame clones alone and is incomplete. The sample lists over 100,000 clones, approximately 90% occurring once. Sample: peripheral blood, taken on day 0 of AZD1222 vaccination. These receptors all come from an adult in good health. Each CDR3 is given with its conserved first and last residue. D genes are given only for firm matches. The size field is filled for only some rows; it gives once, few, many or a size class.

D: -; J: TRBJ2-7; size: -; V: TRBV7-2; DNA: TGTGCCAGCAGCTTAGTTAAGAACGAGCAGTACTTC; CDR3: CASSLVKNEQYF
D: -; J: TRBJ1-1; size: -; V: TRBV19; DNA: TGTGCCAGTAGTATAGGGTTCCAGCCGGACACTGAAGCTTTCTTT; CDR3: CASSIGFQPDTEAFF
D: -; J: TRBJ1-5; size: once; V: TRBV30; DNA: TGTGCCTGGAGTGTAGGCAGGGTCAATCAGCCCCAGCATTTT; CDR3: CAWSVGRVNQPQHF
D: -; J: TRBJ1-2; size: -; V: TRBV3-1/TRBV3-2; DNA: TGTGCCAGCAGCCAAGCAGGGATTTCGAGTGGCTACACCTTC; CDR3: CASSQAGISSGYTF
D: -; J: TRBJ1-1; size: -; V: TRBV15; DNA: TGTGCCACCAGCAGTACAGCGAACACTGAAGCTTTCTTT; CDR3: CATSSTANTEAFF
D: TRBD1; J: TRBJ1-1; size: -; V: TRBV4-3; DNA: TGCGCCAGCAGCCAAGGGGGAGTCGGGACAGGGCTCACTGAAGCTTTCTTT; CDR3: CASSQGGVGTGLTEAFF
D: -; J: TRBJ2-7; size: once; V: TRBV6-5; DNA: TGTGCCAGCAGCCAGGGACTTGCCTACTACGAGCAGTACTTC; CDR3: CASSQGLAYYEQYF
D: -; J: TRBJ1-1; size: few; V: TRBV7-9; DNA: TGTGCCAGCAGCTTAGTTATGGGTGGGACTGAAGCTTTCTTT; CDR3: CASSLVMGGTEAFF
D: -; J: TRBJ2-1; size: -; V: TRBV4-3; DNA: TGCGCCAGCAGCCAATCCGCCTACAATGAGCAGTTCTTC; CDR3: CASSQSAYNEQFF
D: TRBD2; J: TRBJ2-1; size: -; V: TRBV11-2; DNA: TGTGCCAGCGGTCGGAGGCGGGGGGGCCCCTACAATGAGCAGTTCTTC; CDR3: CASGRRRGGPYNEQFF
D: TRBD1; J: TRBJ1-6; size: -; V: TRBV19; DNA: TGTGCCAGTAGACGACAGGGGAGCTCCTATAATTCACCCCTCCACTTT; CDR3: CASRRQGSSYNSPLHF
D: TRBD1; J: TRBJ2-1; size: -; V: TRBV5-5; DNA: TGTGCCAGCAGCCCTTGGACAGGGGGTCGAGATGAGCAGTTCTTC; CDR3: CASSPWTGGRDEQFF
D: -; J: TRBJ1-1; size: -; V: TRBV21-1; DNA: TGTGCCAGCAGCACGCGAGGTCGGGTGAACACTGAAGCTTTCTTT; CDR3: CASSTRGRVNTEAFF
D: -; J: TRBJ1-1; size: -; V: TRBV12-3/TRBV12-4; DNA: TGTGCCAGCAGCCTAGCCCAAGAAGCTTTCTTT; CDR3: CASSLAQEAFF
D: -; J: TRBJ2-4; size: -; V: TRBV9; DNA: TGTGCCAGCGCGAGTGGGAGTTTAGCCAAAAACATTCAGTACTTC; CDR3: CASASGSLAKNIQYF
D: TRBD1; J: TRBJ2-7; size: once; V: TRBV6-5; DNA: TGTGCCAGCAGTTACGACGCAGGACAGGGGGGATACGAGCAGTACTTC; CDR3: CASSYDAGQGGYEQYF
D: -; J: TRBJ1-2; size: -; V: TRBV2; DNA: TGTGCCAGCAGTGAACGGGGGATCTATGGCTACACCTTC; CDR3: CASSERGIYGYTF
D: -; J: TRBJ2-7; size: -; V: TRBV7-9; DNA: TGTGCCAGCAGCTTGGGGGTTTCGCCCTACGAGCAGTACTTC; CDR3: CASSLGVSPYEQYF
D: -; J: TRBJ1-5; size: -; V: TRBV5-6; DNA: TGTGCCAGCAGCTTGGCGGGGAATGGGTATCCCCAGCATTTT; CDR3: CASSLAGNGYPQHF
D: -; J: TRBJ1-3; size: -; V: TRBV19; DNA: TGTGCCAGTAGTAGGGGAGACAGTGGCTCTGGAAACACCATATATTTT; CDR3: CASSRGDSGSGNTIYF
D: TRBD1; J: TRBJ1-3; size: -; V: TRBV10-3; DNA: TGTGCCATTGGACAGGGGGCTGCAGGAAACACCATATATTTT; CDR3: CAIGQGAAGNTIYF
D: -; J: TRBJ1-6; size: -; V: TRBV14; DNA: TGTGCCAGCAGCTCCCGGGTATGGGGTTCACCCCTCCACTTT; CDR3: CASSSRVWGSPLHF
D: -; J: TRBJ2-5; size: -; V: TRBV20-1; DNA: TGCAGTGCTAGTATCCGGGACCAAGAGACCCAGTACTTC; CDR3: CSASIRDQETQYF
D: -; J: TRBJ1-5; size: -; V: TRBV7-9; DNA: TGTGCCAGCAGCTACCAGGGCCCCAATCAGCCCCAGCATTTT; CDR3: CASSYQGPNQPQHF
D: TRBD1; J: TRBJ1-1; size: -; V: TRBV2; DNA: TGTGCCAGCAGTGACAGGGGGCGATCTGAAGCTTTCTTT; CDR3: CASSDRGRSEAFF
D: -; J: TRBJ2-4; size: -; V: TRBV9; DNA: TGTGCCAGCAGCGTAGATCTTGACGACAGGTCGGGGGAAAACATTCAGTACTTC; CDR3: CASSVDLDDRSGENIQYF
D: TRBD2; J: TRBJ2-5; size: -; V: TRBV24-1; DNA: TGTGCCACCAGTGATTCTCTCCGGGGGGGACAAGAGACCCAGTACTTC; CDR3: CATSDSLRGGQETQYF
D: TRBD2; J: TRBJ2-7; size: -; V: TRBV7-6; DNA: TGTGCCAGCAGCTCACTAGCGGGGGCCCGCTACGAGCAGTACTTC; CDR3: CASSSLAGARYEQYF
D: TRBD1; J: TRBJ2-3; size: -; V: TRBV28; DNA: TGTGCCAGCCCACGGACAGGGGCGGGAGATACGCAGTATTTT; CDR3: CASPRTGAGDTQYF
D: TRBD1; J: TRBJ2-6; size: -; V: TRBV7-2; DNA: TGTGCCAGCAGCCTGGCCGGGACAGGGGCCTCTGGGGCCAACGTCCTGACTTTC; CDR3: CASSLAGTGASGANVLTF
D: -; J: TRBJ2-7; size: -; V: TRBV9; DNA: TGTGCCAGCAGCGTAGCTCCGGCGGGGATGATCTACGAGCAGTACTTC; CDR3: CASSVAPAGMIYEQYF
D: -; J: TRBJ1-5; size: -; V: TRBV3-1/TRBV3-2; DNA: TGTGCCAGCAGCCAAGTCGGTCAGCCCCAGCATTTT; CDR3: CASSQVGQPQHF
D: -; J: TRBJ2-1; size: -; V: TRBV27; DNA: TGTGCCAGCAGTCCGACGGGGGACATCAATGAGCAGTTCTTC; CDR3: CASSPTGDINEQFF
D: TRBD1; J: TRBJ1-2; size: -; V: TRBV27; DNA: TGTGCCAGCAGTCCGGGACAGGGGGCAGGCTATGGCTACACCTTC; CDR3: CASSPGQGAGYGYTF
D: TRBD1; J: TRBJ2-7; size: -; V: TRBV18; DNA: TGTGCCAGCTCCCTGGGGACAGGGGGCTACGAGCAGTACTTC; CDR3: CASSLGTGGYEQYF
D: TRBD1; J: TRBJ1-2; size: -; V: TRBV2; DNA: TGTGCCAGCATCCCGACAGGGGGGAGTACTAACTATGGCTACACCTTC; CDR3: CASIPTGGSTNYGYTF
D: -; J: TRBJ2-1; size: -; V: TRBV10-3; DNA: TGTGCCATCACTAAACAGGACACTTACAATGAGCAGTTCTTC; CDR3: CAITKQDTYNEQFF
D: -; J: TRBJ1-1; size: -; V: TRBV5-8; DNA: TGTGCCAGCATCCCTTTGGGGGGCCTCATGAACACTGAAGCTTTCTTT; CDR3: CASIPLGGLMNTEAFF
D: TRBD2; J: TRBJ2-5; size: -; V: TRBV2; DNA: TGTGCCGGGAGCCCAGGGAGGGGTGGGCAAGAGACCCAGTACTTC; CDR3: CAGSPGRGGQETQYF
D: TRBD1; J: TRBJ2-7; size: -; V: TRBV6-5; DNA: TGTGCCAGCAGTTACCTGGACAGGCGTACCTACGAGCAGTACTTC; CDR3: CASSYLDRRTYEQYF
D: -; J: TRBJ1-4; size: -; V: TRBV4-3; DNA: TGCGCCAGCAGCCAAGATTTCGGGGCTGGTGAAAAACTGTTTTTT; CDR3: CASSQDFGAGEKLFF
D: TRBD1; J: TRBJ1-1; size: -; V: TRBV9; DNA: TGTGCCAGCAGCGCCCAGGGGGGGAACACTGAAGCTTTCTTT; CDR3: CASSAQGGNTEAFF
D: -; J: TRBJ2-1; size: -; V: TRBV5-1; DNA: TGCGCCAGCAGCCCGGGACTCAACTCCTACAATGAGCAGTTCTTC; CDR3: CASSPGLNSYNEQFF
D: -; J: TRBJ1-1; size: -; V: TRBV5-5; DNA: TGTGCCAGCAGCTTGTGGGGGGGACCTGAAGCTTTCTTT; CDR3: CASSLWGGPEAFF
D: -; J: TRBJ2-3; size: -; V: TRBV6-5; DNA: TGTGCCAGCAGCGGGGGCAGGGCAGATACGCAGTATTTT; CDR3: CASSGGRADTQYF
D: -; J: TRBJ1-4; size: -; V: TRBV9; DNA: TGTGCCAGCAGCGTAGAGGCAGCAACTAATGAAAAACTGTTTTTT; CDR3: CASSVEAATNEKLFF
D: TRBD2; J: TRBJ2-3; size: -; V: TRBV7-2; DNA: TGTGCCAGCAGCCTCGGGGGGGAAGATACGCAGTATTTT; CDR3: CASSLGGEDTQYF
D: -; J: TRBJ2-3; size: -; V: TRBV7-9; DNA: TGTGCCAGCAGCCCAGTGAGCACAGATACGCAGTATTTT; CDR3: CASSPVSTDTQYF
D: TRBD1; J: TRBJ1-3; size: -; V: TRBV27; DNA: TGTGCCAGCAGTACACCTGAGACAGGGATAAACACCATATATTTT; CDR3: CASSTPETGINTIYF
D: TRBD1; J: TRBJ1-2; size: -; V: TRBV24-1; DNA: TGTGCCACCAGTGATGGACAGGGGAGGTATGGCTACACCTTC; CDR3: CATSDGQGRYGYTF
D: -; J: TRBJ1-5; size: -; V: TRBV5-1; DNA: TGCGCCAGCAGGCCTACAGCTAGCAATCAGCCCCAGCATTTT; CDR3: CASRPTASNQPQHF
D: -; J: TRBJ2-7; size: -; V: TRBV30; DNA: TGTGCCTGGAGTGTTCCCCTGGGGCCTAGGGCCTACGAGCAGTACTTC; CDR3: CAWSVPLGPRAYEQYF
D: -; J: TRBJ2-2; size: -; V: TRBV7-2; DNA: TGTGCCAGCAGCCCTGGGGGCCTAAACACCGGGGAGCTGTTTTTT; CDR3: CASSPGGLNTGELFF
D: -; J: TRBJ2-7; size: -; V: TRBV27; DNA: TGTGCCAGCGCCAAGGACACCTACTCCTACGAGCAGTACTTC; CDR3: CASAKDTYSYEQYF
D: -; J: TRBJ2-5; size: -; V: TRBV7-9; DNA: TGTGCCAGCAGCTTACTAGAGGAGGAGACCCAGTACTTC; CDR3: CASSLLEEETQYF
D: -; J: TRBJ1-4; size: -; V: TRBV5-4; DNA: TGTGCCAGCAGCGCCCGGACAGCAGGGGTCGAAAAACTGTTTTTT; CDR3: CASSARTAGVEKLFF
D: TRBD2; J: TRBJ2-7; size: -; V: TRBV27; DNA: TGTGCCAGCAGTGACTCACTAGCGGGGGTCGAGCAGTACTTC; CDR3: CASSDSLAGVEQYF
D: -; J: TRBJ1-1; size: -; V: TRBV6-5; DNA: TGTGCCAGCAGTAAACAGGGAAGGGACACTGAAGCTTTCTTT; CDR3: CASSKQGRDTEAFF
D: TRBD2; J: TRBJ2-3; size: -; V: TRBV28; DNA: TGTGCCAGCAGTTCACCGGGACTAGCGGTTCCTCGGGACACAGATACGCAGTATTTT; CDR3: CASSSPGLAVPRDTDTQYF